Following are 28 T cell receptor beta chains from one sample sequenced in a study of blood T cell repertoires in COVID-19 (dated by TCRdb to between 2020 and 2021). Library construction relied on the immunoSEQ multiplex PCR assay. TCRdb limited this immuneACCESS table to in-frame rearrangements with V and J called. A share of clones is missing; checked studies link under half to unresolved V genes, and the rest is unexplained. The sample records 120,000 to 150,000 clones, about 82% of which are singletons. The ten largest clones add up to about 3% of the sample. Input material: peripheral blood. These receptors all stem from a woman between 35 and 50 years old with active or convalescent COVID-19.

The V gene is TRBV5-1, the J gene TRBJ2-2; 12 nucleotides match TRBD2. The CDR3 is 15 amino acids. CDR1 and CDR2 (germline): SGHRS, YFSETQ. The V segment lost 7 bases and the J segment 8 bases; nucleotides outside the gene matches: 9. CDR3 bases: TGCGCCAGCGGTGCGACTAGCGGGGGTTCTGGGGAGCTGTTTTTT. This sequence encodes CASGATSGGSGELFF.

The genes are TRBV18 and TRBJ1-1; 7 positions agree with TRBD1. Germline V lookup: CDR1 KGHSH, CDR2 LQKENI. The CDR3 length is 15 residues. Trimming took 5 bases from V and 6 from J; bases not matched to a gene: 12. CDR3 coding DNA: TGTGCCAGCTCATCCGCGACAGGGTTAGCGGCTGAAGCTTTCTTT. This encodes CASSSATGLAAEAFF.

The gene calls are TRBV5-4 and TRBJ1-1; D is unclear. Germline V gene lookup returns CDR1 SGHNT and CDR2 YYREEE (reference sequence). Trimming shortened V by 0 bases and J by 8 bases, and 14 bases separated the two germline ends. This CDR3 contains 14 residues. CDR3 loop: CASSLGGPGREAFF. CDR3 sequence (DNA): TGTGCCAGCAGCTTGGGAGGTCCCGGGAGAGAAGCTTTCTTT.

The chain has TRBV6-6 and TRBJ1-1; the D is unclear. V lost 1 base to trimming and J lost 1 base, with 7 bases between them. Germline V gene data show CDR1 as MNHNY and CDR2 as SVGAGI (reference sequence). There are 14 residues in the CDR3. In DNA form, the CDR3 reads TGTGCCAGCAGTTACTACTCTCAGAACACTGAAGCTTTCTTT. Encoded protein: CASSYYSQNTEAFF.

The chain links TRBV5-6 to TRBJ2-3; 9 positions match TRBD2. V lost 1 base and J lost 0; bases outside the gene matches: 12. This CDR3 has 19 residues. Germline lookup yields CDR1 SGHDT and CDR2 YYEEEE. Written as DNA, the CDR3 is TGTGCCAGCAGCTTGAAGTTGGTCGCGGGAGGGGGGAGCACAGATACGCAGTATTTT. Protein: CASSLKLVAGGGSTDTQYF.

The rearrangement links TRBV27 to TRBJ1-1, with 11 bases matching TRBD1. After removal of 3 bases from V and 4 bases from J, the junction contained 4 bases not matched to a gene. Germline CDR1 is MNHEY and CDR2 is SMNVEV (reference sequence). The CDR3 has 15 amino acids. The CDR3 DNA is TGTGCCAGCAGTTTCCAAGGGACAGGGGGCACTGAAGCTTTCTTT. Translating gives CASSFQGTGGTEAFF.

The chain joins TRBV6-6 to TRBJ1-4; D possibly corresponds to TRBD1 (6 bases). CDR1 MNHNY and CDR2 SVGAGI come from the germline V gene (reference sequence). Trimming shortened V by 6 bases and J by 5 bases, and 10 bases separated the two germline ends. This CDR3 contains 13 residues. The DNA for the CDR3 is TGTGCCAGCAGCAAAACAGGGAATGAAAAACTGTTTTTT. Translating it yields CASSKTGNEKLFF.

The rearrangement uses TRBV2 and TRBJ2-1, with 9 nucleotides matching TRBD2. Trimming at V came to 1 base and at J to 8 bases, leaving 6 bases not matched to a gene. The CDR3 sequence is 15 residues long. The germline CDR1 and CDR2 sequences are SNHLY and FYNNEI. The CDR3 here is CASSEVSSGIYEQFF. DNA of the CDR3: TGTGCCAGCAGTGAAGTGTCTAGCGGGATCTATGAGCAGTTCTTC.

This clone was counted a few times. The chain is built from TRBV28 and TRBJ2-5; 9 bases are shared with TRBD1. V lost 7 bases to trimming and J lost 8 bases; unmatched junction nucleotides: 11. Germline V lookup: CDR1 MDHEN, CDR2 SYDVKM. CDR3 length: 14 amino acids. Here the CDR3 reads CASTRAGTGFTQYF. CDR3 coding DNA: TGTGCCAGCACCAGAGCCGGGACAGGGTTTACCCAGTACTTC.

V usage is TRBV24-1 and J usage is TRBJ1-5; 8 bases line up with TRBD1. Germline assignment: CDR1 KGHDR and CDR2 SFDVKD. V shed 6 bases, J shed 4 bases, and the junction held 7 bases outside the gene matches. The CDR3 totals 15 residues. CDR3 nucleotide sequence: TGTGCCACCAGTTCCCACAGGGGGGAAAATCAGCCCCAGCATTTT. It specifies CATSSHRGENQPQHF.

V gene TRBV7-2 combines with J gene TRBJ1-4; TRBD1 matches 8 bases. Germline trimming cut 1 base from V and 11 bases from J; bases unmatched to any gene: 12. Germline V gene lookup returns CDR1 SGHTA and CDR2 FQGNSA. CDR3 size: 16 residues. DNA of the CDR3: TGTGCCAGCAGCTTAGATGGCGGGACAGGACGACTTAAACTGTTTTTT. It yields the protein CASSLDGGTGRLKLFF.

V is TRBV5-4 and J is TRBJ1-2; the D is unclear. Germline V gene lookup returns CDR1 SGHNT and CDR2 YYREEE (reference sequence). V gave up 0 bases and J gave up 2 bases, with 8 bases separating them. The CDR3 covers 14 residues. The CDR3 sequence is CASSLAGRNYGYTF. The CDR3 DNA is TGTGCCAGCAGCTTGGCGGGGAGGAACTATGGCTACACCTTC.

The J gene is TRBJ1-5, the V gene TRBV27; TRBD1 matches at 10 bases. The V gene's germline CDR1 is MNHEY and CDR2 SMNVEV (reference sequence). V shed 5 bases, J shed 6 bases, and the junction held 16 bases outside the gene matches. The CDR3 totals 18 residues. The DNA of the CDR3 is TGTGCCAGCAGTCGGCTAACCGGGACAGGGGAAATTACTCAGCCCCAGCATTTT. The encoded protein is CASSRLTGTGEITQPQHF.

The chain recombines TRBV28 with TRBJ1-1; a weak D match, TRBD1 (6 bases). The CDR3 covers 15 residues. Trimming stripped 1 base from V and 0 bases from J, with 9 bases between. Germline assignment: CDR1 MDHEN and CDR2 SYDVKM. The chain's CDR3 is CASSLSGQLNTEAFF. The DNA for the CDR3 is TGTGCCAGCAGTTTATCCGGACAGCTGAACACTGAAGCTTTCTTT.

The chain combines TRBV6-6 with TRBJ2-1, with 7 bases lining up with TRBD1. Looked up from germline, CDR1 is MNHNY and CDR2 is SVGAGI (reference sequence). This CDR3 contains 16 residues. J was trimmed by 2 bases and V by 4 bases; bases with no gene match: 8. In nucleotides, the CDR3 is TGTGCCAGCAGTTCATTATCCGGGACAGCCTACAATGAGCAGTTCTTC. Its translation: CASSSLSGTAYNEQFF.

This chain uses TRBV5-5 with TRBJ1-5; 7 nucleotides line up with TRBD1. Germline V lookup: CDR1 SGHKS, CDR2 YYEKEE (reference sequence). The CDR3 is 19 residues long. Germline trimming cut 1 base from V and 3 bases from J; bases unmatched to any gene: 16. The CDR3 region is CASSLRGQAGVTYNQPQHF. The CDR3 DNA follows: TGTGCCAGCAGCTTGAGAGGACAGGCCGGCGTGACCTACAATCAGCCCCAGCATTTT.

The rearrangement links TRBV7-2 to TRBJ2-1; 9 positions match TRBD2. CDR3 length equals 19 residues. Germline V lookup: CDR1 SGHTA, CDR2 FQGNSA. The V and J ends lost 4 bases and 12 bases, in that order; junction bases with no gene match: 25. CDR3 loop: CASSSQGVTSGSPGGGQFF. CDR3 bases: TGTGCCAGCAGCTCCCAGGGAGTTACTAGCGGGTCCCCAGGAGGTGGGCAGTTCTTC.

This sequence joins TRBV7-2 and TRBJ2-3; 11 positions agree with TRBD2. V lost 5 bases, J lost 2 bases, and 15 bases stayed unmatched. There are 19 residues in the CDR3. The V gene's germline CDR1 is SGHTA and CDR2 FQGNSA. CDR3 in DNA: TGTGCCAGCAGCCCGGGACTAGCGGTCCTCTTGGGGACCACAGATACGCAGTATTTT. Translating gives CASSPGLAVLLGTTDTQYF.

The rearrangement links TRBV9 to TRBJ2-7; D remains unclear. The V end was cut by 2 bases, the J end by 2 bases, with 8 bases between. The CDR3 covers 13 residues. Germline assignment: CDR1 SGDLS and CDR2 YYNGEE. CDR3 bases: TGTGCCAGCAGCGTTAGCCCAACCTACGAGCAGTACTTC. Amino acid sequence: CASSVSPTYEQYF.

The CDR3 sequence: CASSLGQALGPQHF. The DNA of the CDR3 is TGTGCCAGCAGCCTAGGACAGGCCCTCGGGCCCCAGCATTTT. This chain connects TRBV7-9 to TRBJ1-5; TRBD1 matches at 7 bases. Germline V gives CDR1 SEHNR, CDR2 FQNEAQ (reference sequence). This CDR3 has 14 residues. The V gene end was trimmed by 5 bases and the J gene end by 9 bases; junction bases not matched to a gene: 10.

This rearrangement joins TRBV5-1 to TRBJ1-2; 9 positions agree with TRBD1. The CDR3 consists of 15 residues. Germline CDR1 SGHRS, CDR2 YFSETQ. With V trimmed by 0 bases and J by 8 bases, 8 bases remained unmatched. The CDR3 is CASSLVGQGTAGYTF. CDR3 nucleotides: TGCGCCAGCAGCTTGGTGGGACAGGGTACCGCAGGCTACACCTTC.

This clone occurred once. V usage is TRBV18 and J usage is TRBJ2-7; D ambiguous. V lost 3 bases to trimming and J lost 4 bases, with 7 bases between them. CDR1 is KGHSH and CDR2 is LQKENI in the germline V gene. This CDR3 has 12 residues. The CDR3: CASSPNLYEQYF. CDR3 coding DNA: TGTGCCAGCTCACCTAACCTATACGAGCAGTACTTC.

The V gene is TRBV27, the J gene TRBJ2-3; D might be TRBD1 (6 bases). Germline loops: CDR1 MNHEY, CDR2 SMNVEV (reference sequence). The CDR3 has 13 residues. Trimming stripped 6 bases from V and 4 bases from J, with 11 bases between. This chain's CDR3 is CASRHREADTQYF. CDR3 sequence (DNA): TGTGCCAGCAGACACAGGGAAGCAGATACGCAGTATTTT.

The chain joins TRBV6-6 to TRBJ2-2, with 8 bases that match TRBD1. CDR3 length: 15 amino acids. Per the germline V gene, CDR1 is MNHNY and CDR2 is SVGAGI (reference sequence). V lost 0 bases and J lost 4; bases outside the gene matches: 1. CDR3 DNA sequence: TGTGCCAGCAGTTACTCCGGACAGGGCACCGGGGAGCTGTTTTTT. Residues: CASSYSGQGTGELFF.

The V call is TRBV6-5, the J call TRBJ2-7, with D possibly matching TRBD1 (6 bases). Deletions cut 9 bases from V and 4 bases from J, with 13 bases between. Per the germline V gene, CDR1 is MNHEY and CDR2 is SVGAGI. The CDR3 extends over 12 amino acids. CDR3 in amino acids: CASSQGRYEQYF. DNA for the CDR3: TGTGCCAGTTCACAGGGTCGGTACGAGCAGTACTTC.

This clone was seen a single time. The CDR3 DNA sequence: TGTGCCAGCAGTTTTCGCCAGGTCTATAGCAATCAGCCCCAGCATTTT. Its translation is CASSFRQVYSNQPQHF. This rearrangement joins TRBV28 to TRBJ1-5, with D unclear. The CDR3 has 16 amino acids. Germline V gives CDR1 MDHEN, CDR2 SYDVKM. V was cut by 3 bases and J by 0 bases, with 12 bases left in between.

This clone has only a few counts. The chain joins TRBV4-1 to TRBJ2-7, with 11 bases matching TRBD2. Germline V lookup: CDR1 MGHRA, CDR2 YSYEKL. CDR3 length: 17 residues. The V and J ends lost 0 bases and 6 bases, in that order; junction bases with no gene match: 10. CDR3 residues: CASSQDGLAGGRGEQYF. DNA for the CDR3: TGCGCCAGCAGCCAAGATGGGCTAGCGGGGGGACGGGGCGAGCAGTACTTC.

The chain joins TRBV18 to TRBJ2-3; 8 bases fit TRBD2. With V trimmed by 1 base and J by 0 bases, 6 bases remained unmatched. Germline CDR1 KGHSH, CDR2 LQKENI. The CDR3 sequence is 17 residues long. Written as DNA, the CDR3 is TGTGCCAGCTCACCACTAGCGGGGACTTCTAGCACAGATACGCAGTATTTT. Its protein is CASSPLAGTSSTDTQYF.